This is a list of T cell receptor beta chains from one sample in a study of cytomegalovirus exposure and HLA in healthy donors. The repertoire was sequenced with immunoSEQ multiplex PCR; TCRdb's copy has only in-frame clones and lacks some. The sample yields 250,000 to 350,000 clones, about 90% seen once. Sequenced sample: PBMCs. These TCRs come from a woman under 30 in good health and CMV-seronegative. CDR3s include the opening cysteine and the closing phenylalanine or tryptophan. The D gene is left open where the match is weak. Clone size is shown for a subset of rows, as once, few, many or a class of expanded clone.

V gene: TRBV9; D gene: -; J gene: TRBJ1-5; clone size: once; CDR3 DNA: TGTGCCAGCAGCGTAGATGGGCACAGCAATCAGCCCCAGCATTTT; CDR3 protein: CASSVDGHSNQPQHF
V gene: TRBV6-1; D gene: -; J gene: TRBJ1-5; clone size: -; CDR3 DNA: TGTGCCAGCAGTGAGTCCGTTCTCCAGCATTTT; CDR3 protein: CASSESVLQHF
V gene: TRBV6-4; D gene: -; J gene: TRBJ1-3; clone size: -; CDR3 DNA: TGTGCCAGCAGCGTACTCTCTGGAAACACCATATATTTT; CDR3 protein: CASSVLSGNTIYF
V gene: TRBV6-5; D gene: -; J gene: TRBJ1-1; clone size: -; CDR3 DNA: TGTGCCAGCAGACCCCCCCGGACAGTGGCGGTTGAAGCTTTCTTT; CDR3 protein: CASRPPRTVAVEAFF
V gene: TRBV29-1; D gene: -; J gene: TRBJ2-7; clone size: -; CDR3 DNA: TGCAGCGTTACGGGGCAGGGGAGCTACGAGCAGTACTTC; CDR3 protein: CSVTGQGSYEQYF
V gene: TRBV4-2; D gene: TRBD1; J gene: TRBJ1-2; clone size: -; CDR3 DNA: TGTGCCAGCAGCCCAATGACAGGGACGGATGGCTACACCTTC; CDR3 protein: CASSPMTGTDGYTF
V gene: TRBV30; D gene: -; J gene: TRBJ1-2; clone size: -; CDR3 DNA: TGTGCCTGCCTTCGGGGAGGGGGCTACACCTTC; CDR3 protein: CACLRGGGYTF
V gene: TRBV5-1; D gene: TRBD2; J gene: TRBJ2-3; clone size: -; CDR3 DNA: TGCGCCAGCAGTAGACTAGCGGGGGGGCGAGATACGCAGTATTTT; CDR3 protein: CASSRLAGGRDTQYF
V gene: TRBV5-1; D gene: -; J gene: TRBJ2-4; clone size: -; CDR3 DNA: TGCGCCAGCAGCTTGGGGGACACAAGACTACTAGCCAAAAACATTCAGTACTTC; CDR3 protein: CASSLGDTRLLAKNIQYF
V gene: TRBV7-9; D gene: TRBD2; J gene: TRBJ2-7; clone size: -; CDR3 DNA: TGTGCCAGCAGCTCAATCGGACTAGCGGGGGACGAGCAGTACTTC; CDR3 protein: CASSSIGLAGDEQYF
V gene: TRBV7-8; D gene: TRBD1; J gene: TRBJ1-5; clone size: -; CDR3 DNA: TGTGCCAGCAGCTTAGAGGGGGCTAGCAATCAGCCCCAGCATTTT; CDR3 protein: CASSLEGASNQPQHF
V gene: TRBV13; D gene: -; J gene: TRBJ1-4; clone size: -; CDR3 DNA: TGTGCCAGCAGCTCCGGGACAAGGAATGAAAAACTGTTTTTT; CDR3 protein: CASSSGTRNEKLFF
V gene: TRBV5-1; D gene: -; J gene: TRBJ2-3; clone size: -; CDR3 DNA: TGCGCCAGCAGCTTGGACGGGGGGCAGGTAGATACGCAGTATTTT; CDR3 protein: CASSLDGGQVDTQYF
V gene: TRBV5-1; D gene: TRBD1; J gene: TRBJ1-2; clone size: -; CDR3 DNA: TGCGCCAGCAGCGCAACAGGGGGACTGCACCCGACCTTC; CDR3 protein: CASSATGGLHPTF
V gene: TRBV21-1; D gene: -; J gene: TRBJ2-5; clone size: -; CDR3 DNA: TGTGCCAGCAGCCCACCCGGGACTCAAACGACGGAGACCCAGTACTTC; CDR3 protein: CASSPPGTQTTETQYF
V gene: TRBV25-1; D gene: TRBD1; J gene: TRBJ2-7; clone size: -; CDR3 DNA: TGTGCCAGCAGTGACTTTCAAAGACAGGGTGGCCTCGAGCAGTACTTC; CDR3 protein: CASSDFQRQGGLEQYF
V gene: TRBV4-1; D gene: -; J gene: TRBJ1-1; clone size: -; CDR3 DNA: TGCGCCAGCAGCCAAGAAAGCGTGTTGGGCACTGAAGCTTTCTTT; CDR3 protein: CASSQESVLGTEAFF